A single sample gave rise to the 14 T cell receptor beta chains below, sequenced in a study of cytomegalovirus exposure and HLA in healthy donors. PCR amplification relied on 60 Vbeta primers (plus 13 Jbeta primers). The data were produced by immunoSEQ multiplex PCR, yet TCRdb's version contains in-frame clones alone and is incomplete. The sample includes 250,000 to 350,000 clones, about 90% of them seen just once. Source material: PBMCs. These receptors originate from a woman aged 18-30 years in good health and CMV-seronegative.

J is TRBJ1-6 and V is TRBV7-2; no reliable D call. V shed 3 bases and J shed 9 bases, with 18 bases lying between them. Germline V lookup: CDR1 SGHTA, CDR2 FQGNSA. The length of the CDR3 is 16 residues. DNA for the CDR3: TGTGCCAGCAGCTTTGCTCCGTCCTCCGTCGGTTCACCCCTCCACTTT. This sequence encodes CASSFAPSSVGSPLHF. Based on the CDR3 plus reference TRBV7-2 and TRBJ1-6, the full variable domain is GAGVSQSPSNKVTEKGKDVELRCDPISGHTALYWYRQSLGQGLEFLIYFQGNSAPDKSGLPSDRFSAERTGGSVSTLTIQRTQQEDSAVYLCASSFAPSSVGSPLHFGNGTRLTVT.

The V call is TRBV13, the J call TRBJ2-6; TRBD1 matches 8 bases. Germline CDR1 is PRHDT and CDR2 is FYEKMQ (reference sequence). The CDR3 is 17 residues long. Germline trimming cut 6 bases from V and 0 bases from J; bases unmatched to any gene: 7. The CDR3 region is CASRTGEASSGANVLTF. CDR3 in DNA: TGTGCCAGCAGGACAGGGGAGGCAAGCTCTGGGGCCAACGTCCTGACTTTC.

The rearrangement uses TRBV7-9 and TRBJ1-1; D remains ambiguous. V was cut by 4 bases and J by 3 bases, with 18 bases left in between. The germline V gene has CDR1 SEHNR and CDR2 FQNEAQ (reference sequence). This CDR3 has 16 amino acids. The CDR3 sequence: CASSSTIGWGDTEAFF. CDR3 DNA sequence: TGTGCCAGCAGCTCAACAATTGGCTGGGGAGACACTGAAGCTTTCTTT.

CDR3 bases: TGCGCCAGCAGCTTGTATGGCTTGGAAGAGACCCAGTACTTC. Its translation: CASSLYGLEETQYF. The rearrangement joins TRBV5-1 to TRBJ2-5; D gene ambiguous. CDR1 and CDR2 (germline): SGHRS, YFSETQ. V shed 1 base and J shed 3 bases, with 10 bases lying between them. The CDR3 extends over 14 amino acids.

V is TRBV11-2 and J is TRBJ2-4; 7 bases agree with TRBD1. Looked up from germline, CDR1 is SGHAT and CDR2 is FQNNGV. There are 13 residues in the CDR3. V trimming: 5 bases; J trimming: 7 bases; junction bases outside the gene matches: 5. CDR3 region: CASSVGQENIQYF. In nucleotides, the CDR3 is TGTGCCAGCAGCGTCGGACAGGAGAACATTCAGTACTTC.

CDR3 region: CAWSESGRGLNTEAFF. In nucleotides, the CDR3 is TGTGCCTGGAGTGAGTCTGGGAGGGGCCTGAACACTGAAGCTTTCTTT. The chain employs TRBV30 and TRBJ1-1, with D possibly TRBD1 on 5 matching bases. The CDR3 has 16 residues. Per the germline V gene, CDR1 is GTSNPN and CDR2 is SVGIG (reference sequence). Trimming removed 1 base at V and 0 bases at J, with 15 bases between.

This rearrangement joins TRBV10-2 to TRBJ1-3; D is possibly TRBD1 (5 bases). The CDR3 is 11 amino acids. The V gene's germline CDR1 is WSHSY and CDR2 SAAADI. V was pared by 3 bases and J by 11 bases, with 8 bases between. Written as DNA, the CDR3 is TGCGCCAGCAGTGAAGGGGTCGCCATATATTTT. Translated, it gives CASSEGVAIYF.

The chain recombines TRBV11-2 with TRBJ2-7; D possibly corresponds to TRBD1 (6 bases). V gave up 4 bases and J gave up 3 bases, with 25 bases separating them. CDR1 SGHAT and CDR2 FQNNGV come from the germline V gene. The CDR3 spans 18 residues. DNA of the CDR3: TGTGCCAGCAGCTCCCTCAGGGTAGATTACAGGGACGGCTACGAGCAGTACTTC. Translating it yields CASSSLRVDYRDGYEQYF.

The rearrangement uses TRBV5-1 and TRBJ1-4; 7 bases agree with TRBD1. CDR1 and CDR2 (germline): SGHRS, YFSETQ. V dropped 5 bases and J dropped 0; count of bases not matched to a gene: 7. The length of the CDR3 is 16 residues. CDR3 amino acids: CASSPGQTATNEKLFF. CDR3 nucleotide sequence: TGCGCCAGCAGTCCGGGACAGACCGCAACTAATGAAAAACTGTTTTTT.

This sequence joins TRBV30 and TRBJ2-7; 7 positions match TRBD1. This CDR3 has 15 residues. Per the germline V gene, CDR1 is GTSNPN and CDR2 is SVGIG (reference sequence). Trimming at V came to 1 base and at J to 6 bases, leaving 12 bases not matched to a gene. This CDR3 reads CAWSGGQRILLEQYF. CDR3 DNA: TGTGCCTGGAGTGGGGGACAGAGGATACTCCTCGAGCAGTACTTC.

CDR3 protein: CASSPGTGDSYNSPLHF. In DNA, the CDR3 is TGTGCCAGCAGCCCCGGGACAGGGGACTCCTATAATTCACCCCTCCACTTT. V gene TRBV7-6 combines with J gene TRBJ1-6; 10 positions match TRBD1. Germline lookup yields CDR1 SGHVS and CDR2 FNYEAQ. This CDR3 spans 17 amino acids. J was trimmed by 0 bases and V by 5 bases; bases with no gene match: 4.

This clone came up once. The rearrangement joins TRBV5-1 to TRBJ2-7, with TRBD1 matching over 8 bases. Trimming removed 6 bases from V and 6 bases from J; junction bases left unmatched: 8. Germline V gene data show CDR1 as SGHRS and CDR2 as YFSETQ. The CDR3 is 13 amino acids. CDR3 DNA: TGCGCCAGCACCGAACAGACAGGGGTCGAGCAGTACTTC. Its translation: CASTEQTGVEQYF.

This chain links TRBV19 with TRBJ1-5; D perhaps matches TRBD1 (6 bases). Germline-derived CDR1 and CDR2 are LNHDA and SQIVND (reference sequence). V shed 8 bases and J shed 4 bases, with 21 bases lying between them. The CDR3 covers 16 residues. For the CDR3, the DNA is TGTGCCAGTTTATCTCCACCCGGGACAAGGAATCAGCCCCAGCATTTT. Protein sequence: CASLSPPGTRNQPQHF.

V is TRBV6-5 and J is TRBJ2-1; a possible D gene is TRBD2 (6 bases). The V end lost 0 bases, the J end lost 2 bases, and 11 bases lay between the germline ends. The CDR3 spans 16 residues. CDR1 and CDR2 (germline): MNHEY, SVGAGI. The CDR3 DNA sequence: TGTGCCAGCAGTTACTCCGGGACTCTGCCCTACAATGAGCAGTTCTTC. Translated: CASSYSGTLPYNEQFF.